This T cell receptor (beta chain) was sequenced in a study of identical twins. Germline V gives CDR1 SGHVS, CDR2 FQNEAQ. CDR3 length: 17 amino acids. Trimming removed 4 bases from V and 5 bases from J, with 23 bases in between. Study-level findings and limits: Excess sharing by twins proved weaker in beta out-of-frame sequences. Sequences that were out-of-frame, alpha and twin-shared displayed an excess of low generation probability.

Comment on this clonotype: Its target is unknown.

One entry per CDR3 protein results from TCRdb running MiXCR on the 5' RACE reads. Here the sample spans 570,000 or so distinct CDR3 sequences, around 9.6% being singletons. These data were also reused for a study on yellow fever vaccine responses in identical twins.

The rearrangement links TRBV7-8 to TRBJ2-5, with D tentatively TRBD2 (6 bases). This TCR was recovered from a woman between 18 and 29 years old in good health. Source material: PBMCs. CDR3 bases: TGTGCCAGCAGCTCCAGGTTCCACGGGAGTGATTGGGAGACCCAGTACTTC. Translation: CASSSRFHGSDWETQYF. Supplemented by reference TRBV7-8 and TRBJ2-5, the full variable domain reads GAGVSQSPRYKVAKRGQDVALRCDPISGHVSLFWYQQALGQGPEFLTYFQNEAQLDKSGLPSDRFFAERPEGSVSTLKIQRTQQEDSAVYLCASSSRFHGSDWETQYFGPGTRLLVL.